The 19 T cell receptor beta chains listed next were all sequenced from one sample in a study of T cells after yellow fever vaccination. TCRdb ran MiXCR on the 5' RACE reads and lists one entry per CDR3 protein. There are 200,000 to 300,000 distinct CDR3 sequences in the sample; 6.7% occur only once, and approximately 1% lies in the top ten. Sequenced material: CD4+ T cells sorted from PBMCs, taken on the day of the yellow fever booster vaccination. These receptor sequences come from a young man who received the YFV17D yellow fever vaccine.

The chain employs TRBV14 and TRBJ1-1; D is unresolved. Between the trimmed V and J ends, which lost 0 bases and 5 bases, there was a span of 19 bases. Germline assignment: CDR1 SGHDN and CDR2 FVKESK. This CDR3 is built from 17 residues. DNA for the CDR3: TGTGCCAGCAGCCAAGATTATCTAAATAGAGGCAGAACTGAAGCTTTCTTT. This gives the protein CASSQDYLNRGRTEAFF.

This clonotype was counted at least ten times. At one end the junction does not follow the germline gene, possibly because of a read error. The chain has TRBV12-3 or TRBV12-4 and TRBJ2-1; TRBD2 is a possible D gene (5 bases). CDR3 length: 14 residues. DNA of the CDR3: TGTGCCAGCAGTCTAGCACTCCCGTACAATGAGCAGTTCTTC. Its translation is CASSLALPYNEQFF.

This clonotype was found many times. This chain links TRBV20-1 with TRBJ2-5; 8 nucleotides align to TRBD2. CDR1 and CDR2 (germline): DFQATT, SNEGSKA (reference sequence). V trimming: 3 bases; J trimming: 5 bases; junction bases outside the gene matches: 2. This CDR3 has 12 residues. The CDR3 region has the DNA TGCAGTGCTAGTCGCGGGAGGGAGACCCAGTACTTC. Protein: CSASRGRETQYF.

V and J are TRBV7-8 and TRBJ2-7, with unresolved D. V lost 5 bases to trimming and J lost 6 bases, with 14 bases between them. This CDR3 spans 13 amino acids. Germline V lookup: CDR1 SGHVS, CDR2 FQNEAQ. For the CDR3, the DNA is TGTGCCAGCAGCCCAGCCCCCCAAGGCGAGCAGTACTTC. Amino acids: CASSPAPQGEQYF.

The rearrangement uses TRBV6-2 or TRBV6-3 and TRBJ1-1; D remains unclear. This CDR3 spans 13 amino acids. Germline V CDR1 and CDR2: MNHEY, SVGEGT. V dropped 8 bases and J dropped 11 bases, with 21 bases sitting between them. For the CDR3, the DNA is TGTGCCAGCGGCATGTCACAGTCGAACTTGGCTTTCTTT. It codes for CASGMSQSNLAFF.

This chain uses TRBV30 with TRBJ1-5; weak D call: TRBD1 (5 bases). The V gene lost 1 base and the J gene lost 7 bases, with 11 bases spanning the gap. The V gene's germline CDR1 is GTSNPN and CDR2 SVGIG (reference sequence). This CDR3 is built from 13 residues. This chain's CDR3 is CAWSGQGGQPQHF. The DNA of the CDR3 is TGTGCCTGGAGTGGCCAGGGCGGGCAGCCCCAGCATTTT.

This clonotype was counted only a few times. V and J are TRBV28 and TRBJ2-5, with 12 bases lining up with TRBD1. V lost 5 bases to trimming and J lost 5 bases; unmatched junction nucleotides: 6. The CDR3 runs to 15 residues. Germline V lookup: CDR1 MDHEN, CDR2 SYDVKM. The CDR3 region is CASSTGTGGWETQYF. CDR3 coding DNA: TGTGCCAGCAGTACCGGGACAGGGGGCTGGGAGACCCAGTACTTC.

This chain joins TRBV7-2 and TRBJ1-5; D uncertain. CDR3 length equals 14 residues. Trimming pared 0 bases from V and 6 bases from J, leaving 9 bases between. From germline, CDR1 is SGHTA and CDR2 FQGNSA. CDR3 nucleotide sequence: TGTGCCAGCAGCTTAGCTGTGGCGAGTCAGCCCCAGCATTTT. Its protein product is CASSLAVASQPQHF.

This clonotype was seen ten or more times. The chain links TRBV20-1 to TRBJ2-1; TRBD2 matches at 11 bases. CDR3 length: 14 residues. Germline V gives CDR1 DFQATT, CDR2 SNEGSKA (reference sequence). With 6 bases clipped from V and 0 bases from J, the junction kept 1 base outside the gene matches. CDR3 DNA: TGCAGTGCAACTAGCGGGGGCTCCTACAATGAGCAGTTCTTC. The encoded protein is CSATSGGSYNEQFF.

The chain carries TRBV20-1 and TRBJ1-5, with TRBD1 as a possible D gene (6 bases). Trimming pared 6 bases from V and 3 bases from J, leaving 15 bases between. The germline V gene encodes CDR1 DFQATT and CDR2 SNEGSKA (reference sequence). This CDR3 contains 14 residues. The CDR3 DNA sequence: TGCAGTGCCCTAGGGGGGCAGTCCAATCAGCCCCAGCATTTT. This gives the protein CSALGGQSNQPQHF.

This clonotype was seen only a few times. V is TRBV4-2 and J is TRBJ2-7; 8 bases match TRBD2. This CDR3 spans 17 amino acids. J was trimmed by 4 bases and V by 0 bases; bases with no gene match: 11. Germline V gene sequence: CDR1 LGHNA, CDR2 YNFKEQ. The CDR3 sequence is CASSQDGVAGTIYEQYF. The CDR3, as DNA: TGTGCCAGCAGCCAAGATGGGGTAGCGGGAACTATTTACGAGCAGTACTTC.

With regard to this clonotype: One base away lies a much larger clone, so this may be a sequencing read error. The chain employs TRBV29-1 and TRBJ2-1, with TRBD1 identical over 11 bases. The junction had 5 bases not matched to a gene; V was cut back by 4 bases and J by 6 bases. From germline, CDR1 is SQVTM and CDR2 ANQGSEA. This CDR3 has 14 residues. CDR3 region: CSVGGGQGANEQFF. The DNA for the CDR3 is TGCAGCGTTGGGGGAGGACAGGGGGCCAATGAGCAGTTCTTC.

This clonotype has at least ten counts. The V and J genes are TRBV5-4 and TRBJ2-1; 15 nucleotides align to TRBD2. Germline V gene data show CDR1 as SGHNT and CDR2 as YYREEE (reference sequence). V gave up 0 bases and J gave up 2 bases; unmatched junction bases: 3. This CDR3 region has 18 residues. CDR3 in amino acids: CASSLGTSGRGAYNEQFF. CDR3 nucleotide sequence: TGTGCCAGCAGCTTGGGGACTAGCGGGAGGGGTGCCTACAATGAGCAGTTCTTC.

The genes are TRBV27 and TRBJ2-7, with 7 bases aligning to TRBD2. The CDR3 is made up of 18 amino acids. The V gene's germline CDR1 is MNHEY and CDR2 SMNVEV (reference sequence). The ends lost 7 bases at V and 1 base at J; junction bases unmatched: 19. CDR3 in DNA: TGTGCCAGCAAGCGATTAGTTGGTGTAGCGGGCGAATCCTACGAGCAGTACTTC. The encoded protein is CASKRLVGVAGESYEQYF.

This clonotype has just a few counts. The rearrangement uses TRBV20-1 and TRBJ2-5; the match to TRBD2 covers 12 bases. The length of the CDR3 is 15 residues. The J segment lost 4 bases and the V segment lost 5 bases, leaving 8 bases of the junction unmatched. Germline lookup yields CDR1 DFQATT and CDR2 SNEGSKA (reference sequence). The CDR3 nucleotides read TGCAGTGCTCCTCCCGGGACTAGCGGGCGAGAGACCCAGTACTTC. This sequence encodes CSAPPGTSGRETQYF.

This clonotype was found a few times. The chain combines TRBV7-2 with TRBJ2-1; 8 nucleotides match TRBD2. With 5 bases clipped from V and 9 bases from J, the junction kept 6 bases outside the gene matches. This CDR3 is built from 13 residues. The V gene's germline CDR1 is SGHTA and CDR2 FQGNSA. The CDR3 here is CASSGMGLGEQFF. The CDR3 region has the DNA TGTGCCAGCAGCGGCATGGGACTAGGTGAGCAGTTCTTC. Looking up the rest from reference TRBV7-2 and TRBJ2-1 gives the full variable domain: GAGVSQSPSNKVTEKGKDVELRCDPISGHTALYWYRQSLGQGLEFLIYFQGNSAPDKSGLPSDRFSAERTGGSVSTLTIQRTQQEDSAVYLCASSGMGLGEQFFGPGTRLTVL.

Many counts were recorded for this clonotype. The CDR3 region has the DNA TGCGCCAGCAGCTCGGAGGTTAGCGGGCGCAATGAGCAGTTCTTC. Translated: CASSSEVSGRNEQFF. The V gene is TRBV5-1, the J gene TRBJ2-1, with TRBD2 identical over 7 bases. Germline V CDR1 and CDR2: SGHRS, YFSETQ. This CDR3 is 15 amino acids long. V gave up 3 bases and J gave up 6 bases; unmatched junction bases: 9. Full variable domain (remainder filled in from reference TRBV5-1 and TRBJ2-1): KAGVTQTPRYLIKTRGQQVTLSCSPISGHRSVSWYQQTPGQGLQFLFEYFSETQRNKGNFPGRFSGRQFSNSRSEMNVSTLELGDSALYLCASSSEVSGRNEQFFGPGTRLTVL.

This clonotype was detected a few times. The chain is built from TRBV14 and TRBJ2-7, with D maybe TRBD2 (5 bases). In germline, CDR1 is SGHDN, CDR2 FVKESK. CDR3 length: 16 residues. V dropped 4 bases and J dropped 6 bases, with 22 bases sitting between them. The CDR3, as DNA: TGTGCCAGCAGCCTAAGTGGTGGGAGTTTTGGATCCGAGCAGTACTTC. Its translation: CASSLSGGSFGSEQYF.

The table lists this clonotype with a few counts. The chain couples TRBV10-3 to TRBJ2-6; 11 bases agree with TRBD2. This CDR3 contains 19 residues. Germline values: CDR1 ENHRY, CDR2 SYGVKD. The J segment lost 0 bases and the V segment lost 9 bases, leaving 13 bases of the junction unmatched. The CDR3 bases are TGTGCCATTTCCCCGGGACTAGCGGATTTTCGCTCTGGGGCCAACGTCCTGACTTTC. Residues: CAISPGLADFRSGANVLTF.